The 13 T cell receptor beta chains below were found in one sample sequenced in a study of OX40 agonist ivuxolimab in advanced cancers. Repertoires were generated with immunoSEQ multiplex PCR, while TCRdb's copy carries only in-frame clones and drops some. The table includes tens of thousands of clones, 80% detected once. This material consisted of CD4+ or CD8+ T cells sorted from blood, taken in a trial of the OX40 agonist ivuxolimab. All receptors derive from an adult with an advanced solid tumor such as melanoma, head and neck, liver or kidney cancer.

V is TRBV9 and J is TRBJ2-1; TRBD1 aligns across 8 bases. The V and J ends lost 4 bases and 2 bases, in that order; junction bases with no gene match: 5. The CDR3 sequence is 15 residues long. The V gene's germline CDR1 is SGDLS and CDR2 YYNGEE. This CDR3 is CASSKGTGPYNEQFF. The CDR3 DNA follows: TGTGCCAGCAGCAAAGGGACAGGCCCCTACAATGAGCAGTTCTTC.

This CDR3 reads CASSYSLRGAYNEQFF. The CDR3 bases are TGTGCCAGCAGTTACTCGTTACGGGGGGCCTACAATGAGCAGTTCTTC. This chain connects TRBV6-5 to TRBJ2-1, with TRBD2 matching 7 bases. V lost 0 bases and J lost 2; bases outside the gene matches: 4. CDR3 size: 16 residues. In germline, CDR1 is MNHEY, CDR2 SVGAGI.

V is TRBV6-6 and J is TRBJ2-2; the D gene is possibly TRBD2 (5 bases). Trimming stripped 2 bases from V and 0 bases from J, with 7 bases between. CDR1 MNHNY and CDR2 SVGAGI come from the germline V gene (reference sequence). The CDR3 is made up of 15 amino acids. CDR3 nucleotide sequence: TGTGCCAGCAGTTACGGGAGTCCGAACACCGGGGAGCTGTTTTTT. It specifies CASSYGSPNTGELFF.

The chain employs TRBV5-6 and TRBJ2-7; D is possibly TRBD2 (6 bases). The V and J ends lost 3 bases and 1 base respectively, with 14 bases between them. The CDR3 is made up of 15 amino acids. Germline V gives CDR1 SGHDT, CDR2 YYEEEE. The DNA for the CDR3 is TGTGCCAGCAGCTCCCCTTCCGGGGGATCCTACGAGCAGTACTTC. This translates into CASSSPSGGSYEQYF.

V gene TRBV11-2 combines with J gene TRBJ1-2; maybe TRBD1 (5 bases). The CDR3 totals 15 residues. The V end was cut by 0 bases, the J end by 5 bases, with 13 bases between. Germline loops: CDR1 SGHAT, CDR2 FQNNGV. The CDR3, as DNA: TGTGCCAGCAGCTTAGATGGGACCCAGCTTTATGGCTACACCTTC. Protein sequence: CASSLDGTQLYGYTF.

The chain uses TRBV9 and TRBJ2-5; the D gene could be TRBD1 or TRBD2 (5 bases each). The germline V and J ends were trimmed by 1 base and 4 bases, with 14 bases remaining between them. Germline V gives CDR1 SGDLS, CDR2 YYNGEE. This CDR3 is built from 15 residues. DNA of the CDR3: TGTGCCAGCAGCGTAAATCCGGGACGCGGAGAGACCCAGTACTTC. It translates to CASSVNPGRGETQYF. Full variable domain (outside the CDR3, taken from reference TRBV9 and TRBJ2-5): DSGVTQTPKHLITATGQRVTLRCSPRSGDLSVYWYQQSLDQGLQFLIQYYNGEERAKGNILERFSAQQFPDLHSELNLSSLELGDSALYFCASSVNPGRGETQYFGPGTRLLVL.

This clone was observed a handful of times. V is TRBV7-2 and J is TRBJ1-6, with TRBD1 as a possible D gene (6 bases). This CDR3 region has 16 residues. Trimming cost V 5 bases and J 5 bases, with 16 bases left between them. CDR1 is SGHTA and CDR2 is FQGNSA in the germline V gene. The CDR3 loop is CASSTQGFGNNSPLHF. CDR3 nucleotides: TGTGCCAGCAGCACCCAGGGGTTTGGGAATAATTCACCCCTCCACTTT.

This clone has only one observation. Other nucleotide sequences from this sample produce the same CDR3. The V call is TRBV28, the J call TRBJ1-2; D perhaps matches TRBD1 (6 bases). V was cut by 9 bases and J by 6 bases, with 11 bases left in between. Germline V CDR1 and CDR2: MDHEN, SYDVKM. The CDR3 extends over 11 amino acids. DNA for the CDR3: TGTGCCAGTTGGGGGCTCGATGGCTACACCTTC. This encodes CASWGLDGYTF.

DNA of the CDR3: TGCGCCAGCAGCCGCCTGGGGGAGAACACTGAAGCTTTCTTT. Translation: CASSRLGENTEAFF. V and J are TRBV5-1 and TRBJ1-1; maybe TRBD1 (5 bases). The CDR3 length is 14 residues. The germline V gene has CDR1 SGHRS and CDR2 YFSETQ. V was clipped by 4 bases and J by 1 base, with 11 bases between them.

The chain's CDR3 is CASSFGSPFMGPYNSPLHF. For the CDR3, the DNA is TGTGCCAGCAGCTTCGGATCTCCCTTCATGGGCCCATATAATTCACCCCTCCACTTT. The V call is TRBV5-4, the J call TRBJ1-6; D call uncertain. The V gene lost 2 bases and the J gene lost 4 bases, with 22 bases spanning the gap. Per the germline V gene, CDR1 is SGHNT and CDR2 is YYREEE (reference sequence). CDR3 length equals 19 residues.

The chain couples TRBV29-1 to TRBJ1-2; TRBD1 matches at 9 bases. Germline CDR1 is SQVTM and CDR2 is ANQGSEA. CDR3 size: 14 residues. V lost 3 bases, J lost 0 bases, and 2 bases stayed unmatched. CDR3 DNA sequence: TGCAGCGTTGATAGGGACAGGGCTAACTATGGCTACACCTTC. As protein: CSVDRDRANYGYTF.

The chain links TRBV7-2 to TRBJ2-1; 9 nucleotides agree with TRBD1. CDR1 and CDR2 from the germline V gene are SGHTA and FQGNSA. The trim removed 2 bases at V and 8 bases at J, leaving 7 bases unmatched. This CDR3 contains 15 residues. The CDR3, as DNA: TGTGCCAGCAGCTTACGGACAGGGGCGAGTGATGAGCAGTTCTTC. Protein: CASSLRTGASDEQFF.

V usage is TRBV25-1 and J usage is TRBJ2-3; TRBD1 agrees at 8 bases. Germline loops: CDR1 MGHDK, CDR2 SYGVNS. Germline trimming cut 6 bases from V and 5 bases from J; bases unmatched to any gene: 10. The CDR3 runs 15 residues. CDR3 DNA: TGTGCCAGCAGCCGGACAGGGTCGGGCGTAGATACGCAGTATTTT. It yields the protein CASSRTGSGVDTQYF.